This entry describes one T cell receptor (beta chain). Its antigen is unknown. The data were taken from a study of CXCR3-negative and CXCR3-positive naive CD8 T cells. Study context: Across all libraries, TRB reads numbered 120 million to 150 million, with about 1.5 +/- 0.3 million in each library.

In germline, CDR1 is DFQATT, CDR2 SNEGSKA (reference sequence). This CDR3 has 15 amino acids. 5' RACE with UMI labels generated the TRB cDNA libraries. No DNA is given; TCRdb re-called the 5' RACE reads and lists each CDR3 protein once. This table lists approximately 37,000 distinct CDR3 sequences. Whole-study results and caveats: Researchers reported similar TRBV-TRBJ usage in naive CXCR3-negative and CXCR3-positive cells, though memory differed. Memory CD8+ cells showed much lower diversity, while both naive subsets displayed comparably high diversity.

This clonotype was sampled from a human donor in good health. Some clones in this sample may be carry-over from other donors' samples. The V gene is TRBV20-1, the J gene TRBJ1-2. Sequences were obtained from memory CD8+ T cells from blood. CDR3 amino acids: CSARAGGREDSGYTF.